What follows are 27 T cell receptor beta chains derived from one specimen sequenced in a study of blood T cell repertoires in COVID-19. TCRdb's table, derived via immunoSEQ multiplex PCR, lists solely in-frame clones and lacks some. Of approximately 230,000 clones in the sample, 87% were seen once. The specimen sequenced was peripheral blood. Receptors originate from a man aged 18 to 35 with active or convalescent COVID-19.

This chain connects TRBV28 to TRBJ2-5; D might be TRBD2 (5 bases). Germline values: CDR1 MDHEN, CDR2 SYDVKM. This CDR3 comprises 12 residues. V lost 5 bases to trimming and J lost 5 bases, with 9 bases between them. The CDR3 spells CASSQSGETQYF. CDR3 nucleotides: TGTGCCAGCAGTCAGTCGGGGGAGACCCAGTACTTC.

The chain carries TRBV14 and TRBJ1-1; TRBD1 matches at 9 bases. CDR1 and CDR2 (germline): SGHDN, FVKESK. J gave up 1 base and V 3 bases, and 3 bases lay outside the gene matches. CDR3 length: 15 residues. CDR3 protein: CASSHTGQGNTEAFF. The CDR3 DNA sequence: TGTGCCAGCAGCCACACGGGACAGGGGAACACTGAAGCTTTCTTT.

The V and J genes are TRBV11-2 and TRBJ2-7; 10 bases fit TRBD2. Germline assignment: CDR1 SGHAT and CDR2 FQNNGV. The length of the CDR3 is 15 residues. J gave up 5 bases and V 4 bases, and 8 bases lay outside the gene matches. CDR3 sequence (DNA): TGTGCCAGCAGCTCCCAAGGAGCGGGAGGGCACGAGCAGTACTTC. This gives the protein CASSSQGAGGHEQYF.

This clone has a handful of counts. The chain combines TRBV6-5 with TRBJ1-1, with 9 bases aligning to TRBD1. Trimming at V came to 8 bases and at J to 6 bases, leaving 10 bases not matched to a gene. Germline CDR1 is MNHEY and CDR2 is SVGAGI. CDR3 length: 14 amino acids. This CDR3 is CASAPGQGIAEAFF. The CDR3 DNA reads TGTGCCAGCGCACCCGGACAGGGGATCGCTGAAGCTTTCTTT.

The chain links TRBV7-3 to TRBJ1-1, with a weak D call TRBD1 (5 bases). The CDR3 loop spans 16 amino acids. CDR1 and CDR2 from the germline V gene are SGHTA and FQGTGA. V lost 4 bases and J lost 1, with 16 bases in between. Here the CDR3 reads CASSSLPVGGNTEAFF. CDR3 sequence (DNA): TGTGCCAGCAGCTCCCTTCCGGTGGGGGGGAACACTGAAGCTTTCTTT.

This clone has more than one count but fewer than ten. The CDR3 loop is CATSLGTGITEAFF. The CDR3 coding sequence is TGTGCCACCAGCTTAGGGACAGGGATCACTGAAGCTTTCTTT. The chain uses TRBV15 and TRBJ1-1; 9 nucleotides align to TRBD1. The ends lost 5 bases at V and 4 bases at J; junction bases unmatched: 5. The CDR3 consists of 14 residues. Germline V gives CDR1 LNHNV, CDR2 YYDKDF (reference sequence).

The V gene is TRBV7-9, the J gene TRBJ1-1; maybe TRBD1 (5 bases). The CDR3 covers 18 residues. Trimming shortened V by 5 bases and J by 1 base, and 23 bases separated the two germline ends. The germline gives CDR1 SEHNR, CDR2 FQNEAQ (reference sequence). CDR3 in amino acids: CASSPTGDRAFRNTEAFF. Written as DNA, the CDR3 is TGTGCCAGCAGCCCAACAGGCGACCGGGCGTTCAGGAACACTGAAGCTTTCTTT.

The rearrangement joins TRBV19 to TRBJ1-6; 11 positions match TRBD1. Trimming at V came to 5 bases and at J to 10 bases, leaving 16 bases not matched to a gene. The CDR3 has 18 amino acids. Germline CDR1 and CDR2: LNHDA and SQIVND (reference sequence). The CDR3 region is CASSLGQGARLVDSPLHF. As DNA, the CDR3 is TGTGCCAGTAGTCTCGGACAGGGGGCGCGGTTGGTGGACTCACCCCTCCACTTT.

V is TRBV9 and J is TRBJ2-3; D not resolved. Germline assignment: CDR1 SGDLS and CDR2 YYNGEE. Trimming removed 3 bases from V and 1 base from J, with 12 bases in between. The CDR3 is 15 residues long. Here the CDR3 reads CASSARVRGTDTQYF. The CDR3 bases are TGTGCCAGCAGCGCGAGAGTTCGTGGCACAGATACGCAGTATTTT. Looking up the rest from reference TRBV9 and TRBJ2-3 gives the full variable domain: DSGVTQTPKHLITATGQRVTLRCSPRSGDLSVYWYQQSLDQGLQFLIQYYNGEERAKGNILERFSAQQFPDLHSELNLSSLELGDSALYFCASSARVRGTDTQYFGPGTRLTVL.

On this clone itself: In the same sample, other DNA sequences code for this CDR3. This rearrangement joins TRBV6-5 to TRBJ1-2; 8 positions agree with TRBD1. Germline CDR1 is MNHEY and CDR2 is SVGAGI. V dropped 6 bases and J dropped 4; count of bases not matched to a gene: 4. There are 13 residues in the CDR3. The CDR3 DNA is TGTGCCAGCAGCCGTGACAGGGGCTATGGCTACACCTTC. Amino acid sequence: CASSRDRGYGYTF.

The rearrangement joins TRBV28 to TRBJ2-7, with 7 bases fitting TRBD2. The CDR3 is made up of 13 amino acids. After removal of 5 bases from V and 2 bases from J, the junction contained 3 bases not matched to a gene. Germline CDR1 reads MDHEN; CDR2 reads SYDVKM. CDR3 in amino acids: CASSTSVTYEQYF. As DNA, the CDR3 is TGTGCCAGCAGTACTAGCGTAACCTACGAGCAGTACTTC.

The genes are TRBV28 and TRBJ1-5; D might be TRBD1 (5 bases). This CDR3 has 18 residues. In germline, CDR1 is MDHEN, CDR2 SYDVKM. Trimming took 3 bases from V and 0 from J, leaving 18 bases between them. In DNA, the CDR3 is TGTGCCAGCAGTTTCGGAAGTCCCGGGGGGGTTAGCAATCAGCCCCAGCATTTT. Protein product: CASSFGSPGGVSNQPQHF.

This clone was counted a single time. The J gene is TRBJ1-1, the V gene TRBV7-2, with D hard to call. Germline lookup yields CDR1 SGHTA and CDR2 FQGNSA. Trimming shortened V by 7 bases and J by 1 base, and 13 bases separated the two germline ends. The CDR3 extends over 14 amino acids. Here the CDR3 reads CASTSGYKNTEAFF. The CDR3 DNA is TGTGCCAGCACCTCGGGTTACAAGAACACTGAAGCTTTCTTT.

This clone occurred a few times. This sequence joins TRBV11-2 and TRBJ2-7; no clear D. Germline CDR1 reads SGHAT; CDR2 reads FQNNGV. The CDR3 spans 14 residues. Trimming left V 1 base short and J 3 bases short, with 10 bases between. CDR3 nucleotide sequence: TGTGCCAGCAGCTTAGTGACCGCGGACTACGAGCAGTACTTC. Amino acid sequence: CASSLVTADYEQYF.

This clone has a single count. The DNA for the CDR3 is TGTGCCAGCAAGGACAGCGAGCAGTACTTC. The encoded protein is CASKDSEQYF. V gene TRBV2 combines with J gene TRBJ2-7; perhaps TRBD1 as D (6 bases). Germline V gives CDR1 SNHLY, CDR2 FYNNEI. The CDR3 contains 10 residues. V lost 7 bases, J lost 6 bases, and 7 bases lay in between. The complete variable domain, with remaining parts taken from reference TRBV2 and TRBJ2-7, reads EPEVTQTPSHQVTQMGQEVILRCVPISNHLYFYWYRQILGQKVEFLVSFYNNEISEKSEIFDDQFSVERPDGSNFTLKIRSTKLEDSAMYFCASKDSEQYFGPGTRLTVT.

The chain is built from TRBV6-5 and TRBJ2-7; possible D gene TRBD1, 5 bases. The CDR3 consists of 15 residues. V was trimmed by 6 bases and J by 0 bases, leaving 15 bases between them. Per the germline V gene, CDR1 is MNHEY and CDR2 is SVGAGI. The CDR3 DNA is TGTGCCAGCAGCGCCTACAGAGACAGCTCCTACGAGCAGTACTTC. Its translation: CASSAYRDSSYEQYF.

This chain links TRBV3-1 (or the pseudogene TRBV3-2) with TRBJ1-2; 9 bases fit TRBD1. In germline, CDR1 is LGHDT, CDR2 YNNKEL (reference sequence). CDR3 length equals 15 residues. J gave up 7 bases and V 6 bases, and 12 bases lay outside the gene matches. The CDR3 region is CASSRDHRGQGGYTF. The DNA of the CDR3 is TGTGCCAGCAGTCGAGATCACAGGGGGCAGGGTGGCTACACCTTC.

The rearrangement uses TRBV5-1 and TRBJ2-7; 9 bases match TRBD1. This CDR3 comprises 16 residues. Per germline, CDR1 SGHRS and CDR2 YFSETQ. V shed 4 bases and J 4 bases; nucleotides not matched to a gene: 12. The chain's CDR3 is CASSPSPTGGGYEQYF. As DNA, the CDR3 is TGCGCCAGCAGCCCCAGTCCGACAGGGGGAGGGTACGAGCAGTACTTC.

The chain recombines TRBV12-3 or TRBV12-4 with TRBJ1-2; D ambiguous. V was cut by 5 bases and J by 8 bases, with 12 bases left in between. The CDR3 consists of 12 residues. CDR3 coding DNA: TGTGCCAGCAGTCAAAGACGGGTCGGCTACACCTTC. Protein product: CASSQRRVGYTF.

The rearrangement links TRBV18 to TRBJ1-1; D is ambiguous. V gave up 5 bases and J gave up 6 bases, with 13 bases separating them. The CDR3 runs to 13 residues. Germline CDR1 is KGHSH and CDR2 is LQKENI. CDR3 region: CASSTGVDAEAFF. The CDR3 DNA sequence: TGTGCCAGCTCAACCGGAGTTGACGCTGAAGCTTTCTTT.

V and J are TRBV10-2 and TRBJ2-2; TRBD2 matches 8 bases. This CDR3 region has 17 residues. J gave up 1 base and V 0 bases, and 4 bases lay outside the gene matches. The germline V gene has CDR1 WSHSY and CDR2 SAAADI. The CDR3 here is CASSESGLAGNTGELFF. CDR3 DNA sequence: TGCGCCAGCAGTGAGTCGGGGCTAGCGGGGAACACCGGGGAGCTGTTTTTT.

The V and J genes are TRBV6-6 and TRBJ2-1, with D perhaps matching TRBD1 (5 bases). Germline CDR1 is MNHNY and CDR2 is SVGAGI (reference sequence). V lost 5 bases to trimming and J lost 10 bases, with 18 bases between them. The CDR3 consists of 14 residues. The CDR3 DNA reads as TGTGCCAGCAGTCCCCAGGGCCCAAGCCAAGAGCAGTTCTTC. Its translation: CASSPQGPSQEQFF.

The CDR3 DNA is TGTGCCAGCAGCTTCCAAGGACTAGCGGGGGGAGAGACCCAGTACTTC. It is translated as CASSFQGLAGGETQYF. The J gene is TRBJ2-5, the V gene TRBV7-2; 14 nucleotides line up with TRBD2. The germline CDR1 and CDR2 sequences are SGHTA and FQGNSA. This CDR3 is built from 16 residues. V shed 3 bases, J shed 4 bases, and the junction held 4 bases outside the gene matches.

The genes are TRBV28 and TRBJ1-2; TRBD1 is a possible D gene (6 bases). Germline assignment: CDR1 MDHEN and CDR2 SYDVKM. V lost 4 bases to trimming and J lost 7 bases, with 19 bases between them. The CDR3 runs 15 residues. The CDR3 loop is CASSSQDSRGLGYTF. CDR3 bases: TGTGCCAGCAGTTCCCAGGACAGTAGAGGCCTTGGCTACACCTTC.

This sequence joins TRBV9 and TRBJ2-1; perhaps TRBD2 as D (6 bases). The CDR3 sequence is 15 residues long. V lost 4 bases to trimming and J lost 4 bases, with 15 bases between them. The germline CDR1 and CDR2 sequences are SGDLS and YYNGEE. The CDR3 here is CASSPDGDLYNEQFF. CDR3 bases: TGTGCCAGCAGCCCCGACGGGGACTTATACAATGAGCAGTTCTTC.

CDR3 in DNA: TGTGCCAGCAGCTTAGATGGTGGCGGGATAGATACGCAGTATTTT. This sequence encodes CASSLDGGGIDTQYF. This chain connects TRBV11-2 to TRBJ2-3, with D possibly being TRBD2 (6 bases). The CDR3 is made up of 15 amino acids. Looked up from germline, CDR1 is SGHAT and CDR2 is FQNNGV. Trimming removed 0 bases from V and 5 bases from J, with 12 bases in between.

The V call is TRBV4-2, the J call TRBJ1-2; D is unclear. There are 16 residues in the CDR3. Trimming shortened V by 0 bases and J by 5 bases, and 16 bases separated the two germline ends. Germline V gene data show CDR1 as LGHNA and CDR2 as YNFKEQ. The CDR3 is CASSQEVGGQVYGYTF. In DNA form, the CDR3 reads TGTGCCAGCAGCCAAGAAGTAGGAGGGCAGGTTTATGGCTACACCTTC.